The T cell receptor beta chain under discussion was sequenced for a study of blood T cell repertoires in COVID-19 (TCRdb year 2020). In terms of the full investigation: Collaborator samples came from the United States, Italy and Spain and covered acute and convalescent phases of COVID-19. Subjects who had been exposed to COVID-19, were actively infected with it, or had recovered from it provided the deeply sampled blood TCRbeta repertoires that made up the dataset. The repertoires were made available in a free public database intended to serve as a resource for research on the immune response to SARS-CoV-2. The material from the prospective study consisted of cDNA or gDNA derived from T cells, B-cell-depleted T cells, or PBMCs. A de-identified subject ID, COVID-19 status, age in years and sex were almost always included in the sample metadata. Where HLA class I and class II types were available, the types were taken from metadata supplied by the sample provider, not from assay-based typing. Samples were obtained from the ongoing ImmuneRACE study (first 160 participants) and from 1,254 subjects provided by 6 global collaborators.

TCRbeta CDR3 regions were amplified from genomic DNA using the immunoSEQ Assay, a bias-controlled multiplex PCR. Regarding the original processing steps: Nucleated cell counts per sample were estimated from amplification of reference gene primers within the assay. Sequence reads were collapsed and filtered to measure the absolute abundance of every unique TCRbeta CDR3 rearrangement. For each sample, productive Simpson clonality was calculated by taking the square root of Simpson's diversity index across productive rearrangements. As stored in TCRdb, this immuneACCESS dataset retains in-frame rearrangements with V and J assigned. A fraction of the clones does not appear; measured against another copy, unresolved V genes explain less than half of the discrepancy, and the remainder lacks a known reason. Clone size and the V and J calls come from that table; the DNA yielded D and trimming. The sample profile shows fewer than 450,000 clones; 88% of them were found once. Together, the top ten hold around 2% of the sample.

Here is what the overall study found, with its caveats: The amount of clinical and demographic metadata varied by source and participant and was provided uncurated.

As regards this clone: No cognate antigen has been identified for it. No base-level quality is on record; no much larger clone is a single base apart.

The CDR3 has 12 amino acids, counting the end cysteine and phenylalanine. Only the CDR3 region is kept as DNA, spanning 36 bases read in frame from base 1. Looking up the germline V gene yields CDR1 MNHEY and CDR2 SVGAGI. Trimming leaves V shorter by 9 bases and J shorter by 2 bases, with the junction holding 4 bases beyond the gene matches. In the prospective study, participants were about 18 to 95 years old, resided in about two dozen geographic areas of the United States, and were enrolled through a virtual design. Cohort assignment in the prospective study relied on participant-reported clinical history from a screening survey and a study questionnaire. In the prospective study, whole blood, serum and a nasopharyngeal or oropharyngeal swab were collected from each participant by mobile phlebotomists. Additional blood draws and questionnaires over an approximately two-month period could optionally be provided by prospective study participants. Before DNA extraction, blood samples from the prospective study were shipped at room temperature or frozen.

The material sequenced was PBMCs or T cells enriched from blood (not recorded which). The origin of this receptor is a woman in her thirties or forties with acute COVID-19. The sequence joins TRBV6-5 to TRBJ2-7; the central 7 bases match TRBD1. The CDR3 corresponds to CASWDSAYEQYF. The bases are TGTGCCAGTTGGGACAGCGCCTACGAGCAGTACTTC.